A single sample is the source of the 3 T cell receptor beta chains below, sequenced in a study of blood T cell repertoires in COVID-19. The assay was immunoSEQ multiplex PCR, and TCRdb's table has in-frame clones only and misses some. This table holds some 270,000 clones, 89% found once. Sequencing input: peripheral blood. The receptor source for this set is a man aged 50-59 years with acute or convalescent COVID-19.

The chain is built from TRBV18 and TRBJ2-7; D is ambiguous. The CDR3 extends over 13 amino acids. Trimming left V 3 bases short and J 6 bases short, with 12 bases between. Germline V gene sequence: CDR1 KGHSH, CDR2 LQKENI. CDR3 residues: CASSPPGWSEQYF. The CDR3 nucleotides are TGTGCCAGCTCACCCCCCGGGTGGAGCGAGCAGTACTTC.

The chain uses TRBV6-5 and TRBJ1-4; the D gene is possibly TRBD1 (5 bases). This CDR3 has 14 amino acids. CDR1 is MNHEY and CDR2 is SVGAGI in the germline V gene. V was pared by 6 bases and J by 8 bases, with 16 bases between. CDR3 residues: CASSPGGGGEKLFF. Written as DNA, the CDR3 is TGTGCCAGCAGCCCGGGGGGTGGTGGGGAAAAACTGTTTTTT.

This clone was found once. V is TRBV28 and J is TRBJ1-4; D not certain. Looked up from germline, CDR1 is MDHEN and CDR2 is SYDVKM. The CDR3 is 13 amino acids. V was cut by 10 bases and J by 10 bases, with 19 bases left in between. The CDR3 DNA is TGTGCCATCCGAATCGCCGATGGAGGAAAACTGTTTTTT. This translates into CAIRIADGGKLFF.